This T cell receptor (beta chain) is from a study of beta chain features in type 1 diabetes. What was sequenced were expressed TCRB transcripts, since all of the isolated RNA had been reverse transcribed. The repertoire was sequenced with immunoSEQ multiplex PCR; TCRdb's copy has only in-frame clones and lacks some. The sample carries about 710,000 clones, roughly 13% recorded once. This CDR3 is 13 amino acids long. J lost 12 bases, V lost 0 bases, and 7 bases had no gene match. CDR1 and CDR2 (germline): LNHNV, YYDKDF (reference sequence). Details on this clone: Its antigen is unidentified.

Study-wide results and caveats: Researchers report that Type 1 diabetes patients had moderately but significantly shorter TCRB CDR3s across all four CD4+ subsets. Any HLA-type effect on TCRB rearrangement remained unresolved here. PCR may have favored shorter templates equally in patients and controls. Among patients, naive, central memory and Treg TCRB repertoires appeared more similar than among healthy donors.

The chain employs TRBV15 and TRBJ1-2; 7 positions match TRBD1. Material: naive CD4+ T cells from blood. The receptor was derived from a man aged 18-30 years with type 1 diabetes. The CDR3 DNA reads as TGTGCCACCAGCAGAGAAGGGGGCAGTAGAGACACCTTC. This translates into CATSREGGSRDTF. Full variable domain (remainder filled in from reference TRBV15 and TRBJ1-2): DAMVIQNPRYQVTQFGKPVTLSCSQTLNHNVMYWYQQKSSQAPKLLFHYYDKDFNNEADTPDNFQSRRPNTSFCFLDIRSPGLGDTAMYLCATSREGGSRDTFGSGTRLTVV.